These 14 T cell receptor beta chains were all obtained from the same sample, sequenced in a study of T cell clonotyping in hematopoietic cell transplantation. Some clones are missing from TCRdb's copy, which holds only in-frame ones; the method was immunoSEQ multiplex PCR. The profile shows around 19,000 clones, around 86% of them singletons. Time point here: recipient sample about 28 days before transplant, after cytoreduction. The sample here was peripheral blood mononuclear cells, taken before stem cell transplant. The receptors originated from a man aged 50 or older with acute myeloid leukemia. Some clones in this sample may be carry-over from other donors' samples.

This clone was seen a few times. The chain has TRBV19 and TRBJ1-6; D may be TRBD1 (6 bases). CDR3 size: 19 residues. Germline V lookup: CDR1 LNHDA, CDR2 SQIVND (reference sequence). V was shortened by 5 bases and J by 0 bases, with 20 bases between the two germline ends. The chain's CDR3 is CASSLLGGRSSSYNSPLHF. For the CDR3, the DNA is TGTGCCAGTAGTCTGTTGGGGGGCCGATCCAGCTCCTATAATTCACCCCTCCACTTT.

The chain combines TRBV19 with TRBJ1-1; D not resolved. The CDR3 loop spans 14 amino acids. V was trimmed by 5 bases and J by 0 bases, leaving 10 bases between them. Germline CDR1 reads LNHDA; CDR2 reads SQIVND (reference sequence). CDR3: CASSPVYLNTEAFF. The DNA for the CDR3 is TGTGCCAGTAGTCCCGTGTACTTGAACACTGAAGCTTTCTTT.

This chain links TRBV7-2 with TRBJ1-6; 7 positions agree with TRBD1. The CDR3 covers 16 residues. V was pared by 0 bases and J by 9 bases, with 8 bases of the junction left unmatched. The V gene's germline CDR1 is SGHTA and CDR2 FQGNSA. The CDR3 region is CASSLASSGGSSPLHF. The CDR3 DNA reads TGTGCCAGCAGCTTAGCGTCGTCAGGGGGAAGTTCACCCCTCCACTTT.

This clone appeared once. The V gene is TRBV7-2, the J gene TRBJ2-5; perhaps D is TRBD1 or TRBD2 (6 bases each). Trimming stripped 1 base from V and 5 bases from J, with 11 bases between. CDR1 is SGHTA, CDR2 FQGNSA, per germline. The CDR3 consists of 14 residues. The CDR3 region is CASSLGGATETQYF. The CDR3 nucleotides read TGTGCCAGCAGCTTAGGGGGGGCCACGGAGACCCAGTACTTC.

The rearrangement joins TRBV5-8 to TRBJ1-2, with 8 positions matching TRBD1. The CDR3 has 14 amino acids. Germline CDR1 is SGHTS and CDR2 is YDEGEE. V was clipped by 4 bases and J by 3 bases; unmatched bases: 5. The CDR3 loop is CASSKIQGDYGYTF. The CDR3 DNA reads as TGTGCCAGCAGCAAGATACAGGGGGACTATGGCTACACCTTC.

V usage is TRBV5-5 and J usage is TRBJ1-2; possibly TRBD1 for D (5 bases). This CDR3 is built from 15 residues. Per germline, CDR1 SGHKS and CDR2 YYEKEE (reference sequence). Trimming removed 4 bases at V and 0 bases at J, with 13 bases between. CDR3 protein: CASSLQGHANYGYTF. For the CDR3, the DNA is TGTGCCAGCAGCCTCCAAGGACACGCTAACTATGGCTACACCTTC. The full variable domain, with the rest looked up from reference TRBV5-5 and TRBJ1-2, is DAGVTQSPTHLIKTRGQQVTLRCSPISGHKSVSWYQQVLGQGPQFIFQYYEKEERGRGNFPDRFSARQFPNYSSELNVNALLLGDSALYLCASSLQGHANYGYTFGSGTRLTVV.

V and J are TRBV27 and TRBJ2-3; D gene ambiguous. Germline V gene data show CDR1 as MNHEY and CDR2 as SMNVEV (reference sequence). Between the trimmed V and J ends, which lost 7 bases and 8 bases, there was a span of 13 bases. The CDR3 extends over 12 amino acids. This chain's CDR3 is CASTPDFTTQYF. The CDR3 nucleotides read TGTGCCAGCACCCCCGATTTCACTACGCAGTATTTT.

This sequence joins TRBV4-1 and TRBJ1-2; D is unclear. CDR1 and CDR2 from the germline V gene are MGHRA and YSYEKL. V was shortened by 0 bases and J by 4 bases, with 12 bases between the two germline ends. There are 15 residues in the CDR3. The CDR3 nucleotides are TGCGCCAGCAGCCAAGAGCCAGGAACAGTCTATGGCTACACCTTC. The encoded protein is CASSQEPGTVYGYTF.

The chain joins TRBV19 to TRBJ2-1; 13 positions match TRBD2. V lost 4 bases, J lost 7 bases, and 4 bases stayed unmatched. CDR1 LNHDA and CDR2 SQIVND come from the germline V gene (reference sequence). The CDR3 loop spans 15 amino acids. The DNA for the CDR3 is TGTGCCAGTAGTACGACTAGCGGGGGGAGAAATGAGCAGTTCTTC. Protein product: CASSTTSGGRNEQFF.

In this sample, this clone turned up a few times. CDR3 residues: CASSPGQGGATNEKLFF. CDR3 nucleotide sequence: TGTGCCAGCAGCCCAGGACAGGGAGGAGCAACTAATGAAAAACTGTTTTTT. The genes are TRBV4-2 and TRBJ1-4; 8 bases map to TRBD1. V was clipped by 4 bases and J by 0 bases; unmatched bases: 7. The CDR3 is 17 amino acids. Germline V gene lookup returns CDR1 LGHNA and CDR2 YNFKEQ.

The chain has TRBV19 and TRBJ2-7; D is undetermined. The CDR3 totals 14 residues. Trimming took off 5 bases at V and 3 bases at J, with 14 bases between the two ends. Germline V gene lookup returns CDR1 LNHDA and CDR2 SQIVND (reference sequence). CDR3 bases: TGTGCCAGTAGTGTCCTCTCCAAGAGCTACGAGCAGTACTTC. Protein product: CASSVLSKSYEQYF.

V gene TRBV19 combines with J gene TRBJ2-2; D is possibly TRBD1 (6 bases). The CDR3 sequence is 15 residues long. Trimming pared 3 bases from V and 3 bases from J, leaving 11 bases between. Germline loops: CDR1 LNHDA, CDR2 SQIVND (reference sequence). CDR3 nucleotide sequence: TGTGCCAGTAGTATCGCCAGGGGATACACCGGGGAGCTGTTTTTT. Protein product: CASSIARGYTGELFF.

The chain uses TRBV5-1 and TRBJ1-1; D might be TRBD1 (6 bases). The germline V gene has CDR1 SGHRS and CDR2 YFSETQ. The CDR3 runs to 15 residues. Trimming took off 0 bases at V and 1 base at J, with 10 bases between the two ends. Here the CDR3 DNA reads TGCGCCAGCAGCTTGGGGACAGTCTCGAACACTGAAGCTTTCTTT. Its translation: CASSLGTVSNTEAFF.

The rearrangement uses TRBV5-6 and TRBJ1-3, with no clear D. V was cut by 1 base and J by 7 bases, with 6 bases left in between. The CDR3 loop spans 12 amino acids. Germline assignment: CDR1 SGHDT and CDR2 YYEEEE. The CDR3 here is CASSLLFNTIYF. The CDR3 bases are TGTGCCAGCAGCTTGTTATTTAACACCATATATTTT.